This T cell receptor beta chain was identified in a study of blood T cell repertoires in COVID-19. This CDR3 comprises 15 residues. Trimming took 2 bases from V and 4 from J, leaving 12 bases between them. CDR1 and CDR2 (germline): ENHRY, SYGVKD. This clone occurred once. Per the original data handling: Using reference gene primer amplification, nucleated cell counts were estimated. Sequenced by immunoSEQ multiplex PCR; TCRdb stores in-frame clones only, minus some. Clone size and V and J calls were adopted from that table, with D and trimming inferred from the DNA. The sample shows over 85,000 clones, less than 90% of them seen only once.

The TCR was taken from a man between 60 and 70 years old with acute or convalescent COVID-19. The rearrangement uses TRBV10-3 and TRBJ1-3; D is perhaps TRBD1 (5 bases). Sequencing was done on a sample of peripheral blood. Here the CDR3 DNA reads TGTGCCATCAGTGAGCAGGGTCGGGCGGGAAACACCATATATTTT. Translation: CAISEQGRAGNTIYF.